The clone carrying this T cell receptor beta chain was observed a few times. The data derive from a study of early T cells in non-severe SARS-CoV-2 infection. MiXCR, applied by TCRdb to the 5' RACE reads, yields one record per CDR3 protein. The data show tens of thousands of distinct CDR3 sequences, 5.8% seen once. Between the trimmed V and J ends, which lost 5 bases and 5 bases, there was a span of 19 bases. The CDR3 is 15 amino acids. Germline CDR1 is SGHDT and CDR2 is YYEEEE. Sample: whole blood. The chain recombines TRBV5-6 with TRBJ1-2; a weak D match, TRBD1 (5 bases). The TCR comes from an adult who was a healthcare worker with PCR-confirmed SARS-CoV-2 infection or an uninfected control (not recorded which). This CDR3 reads CASRRNRDAAYGYTF. The CDR3 bases are TGTGCCAGCAGAAGGAACCGGGACGCGGCTTATGGCTACACCTTC.